A selection of T cell receptor beta chains follows, all from one sample in a study of T cell responses to AZD1222 COVID-19 vaccine. Using immunoSEQ multiplex PCR, the repertoire was profiled, and TCRdb retains in-frame clones only, with some absent. The sample consists of 120,000 or so clones, around 86% of them appearing once. Specimen: peripheral blood, collected on day 0 of AZD1222 vaccination. The receptors come from an adult in good health. Both conserved end residues are part of each CDR3. The D gene is left open where the match is weak. Expanded clones are given a class, and other clones once, few, many or no size at all.

D gene: .
J gene: TRBJ2-2
V gene: TRBV4-1
clone size: .
CDR3 DNA: TGCGCCAGCAGTCAGACAAGGAACACCGGGGAGCTGTTTTTT
CDR3 protein: CASSQTRNTGELFF

D gene: TRBD2
J gene: TRBJ2-7
V gene: TRBV27
clone size: .
CDR3 DNA: TGTGCCAGCAGTTTATCTGTTAGCGGGTCGTCTTTATACGAGCAGTACTTC
CDR3 protein: CASSLSVSGSSLYEQYF

D gene: .
J gene: TRBJ1-2
V gene: TRBV6-5
clone size: .
CDR3 DNA: TGTGCCAGCAGTTATACGGATTATGGCTACACCTTC
CDR3 protein: CASSYTDYGYTF

D gene: .
J gene: TRBJ1-5
V gene: TRBV5-5
clone size: .
CDR3 DNA: TGTGCCAGCAGCTTGAGTACAGCTAATCAGCCCCAGCATTTT
CDR3 protein: CASSLSTANQPQHF

D gene: .
J gene: TRBJ2-1
V gene: TRBV7-9
clone size: .
CDR3 DNA: TGTGCCAGCAGCTTACAAGGAGCCTACAATGAGCAGTTCTTC
CDR3 protein: CASSLQGAYNEQFF

D gene: TRBD1
J gene: TRBJ2-4
V gene: TRBV5-6
clone size: .
CDR3 DNA: TGTGCCAGCAGCCCGGACAGGGCAAACATTCAGTACTTC
CDR3 protein: CASSPDRANIQYF

D gene: TRBD1
J gene: TRBJ1-2
V gene: TRBV5-4
clone size: .
CDR3 DNA: TGTGCCAGCAGTCTACAGGGGGCTCAGGGCTACACCTTC
CDR3 protein: CASSLQGAQGYTF

D gene: .
J gene: TRBJ2-7
V gene: TRBV3-1/TRBV3-2
clone size: .
CDR3 DNA: TGTGCCAGCAGCCAAGAGTCGGGAAACTCGCAGTACTTC
CDR3 protein: CASSQESGNSQYF

D gene: .
J gene: TRBJ2-5
V gene: TRBV9
clone size: few
CDR3 DNA: TGTGCCAGCAGCGGGGGGCCTGAACCCTTGGGGGAGACCCAGTACTTC
CDR3 protein: CASSGGPEPLGETQYF

D gene: .
J gene: TRBJ1-2
V gene: TRBV27
clone size: .
CDR3 DNA: TGTGCCAGCAGTTGGGCTGGATCCGATAACTATGGCTACACCTTC
CDR3 protein: CASSWAGSDNYGYTF

D gene: TRBD2
J gene: TRBJ2-3
V gene: TRBV9
clone size: .
CDR3 DNA: TGTGCCAGCAGCGTAGATCCGGGGGGTAAAACGCAGTATTTT
CDR3 protein: CASSVDPGGKTQYF

D gene: TRBD2
J gene: TRBJ2-1
V gene: TRBV7-9
clone size: .
CDR3 DNA: TGTGCCAGCAGCTCCACGCTCCGGGGGGGCTCGAGGGATGAGCAGTTCTTC
CDR3 protein: CASSSTLRGGSRDEQFF

D gene: .
J gene: TRBJ1-1
V gene: TRBV15
clone size: .
CDR3 DNA: TGTGCCACCAGCAGTTTCTGGGGACGCAGAGAGGTGGAAGCTTTCTTT
CDR3 protein: CATSSFWGRREVEAFF

D gene: TRBD2
J gene: TRBJ2-7
V gene: TRBV20-1
clone size: .
CDR3 DNA: TGCAGTGCTAGTAGAACTAGCGGGGTCTACGAGCAGTACTTC
CDR3 protein: CSASRTSGVYEQYF

D gene: .
J gene: TRBJ2-5
V gene: TRBV7-2
clone size: .
CDR3 DNA: TGTGCCAGCAGCACCGTCGGGGGGCCACAAGAGACCCAGTACTTC
CDR3 protein: CASSTVGGPQETQYF

D gene: .
J gene: TRBJ1-2
V gene: TRBV5-4
clone size: .
CDR3 DNA: TGTGCCAGCAGCTTGGACAGGGCGGGTGGCTACACCTTC
CDR3 protein: CASSLDRAGGYTF

D gene: .
J gene: TRBJ2-3
V gene: TRBV5-1
clone size: .
CDR3 DNA: TGCGCCAGCAGCCTGGCGGGGCCGAGGGATACGCAGTATTTT
CDR3 protein: CASSLAGPRDTQYF

D gene: .
J gene: TRBJ2-5
V gene: TRBV5-4
clone size: .
CDR3 DNA: TGTGCCAGCGGGACTTGGGCGTCGGAGACCCAGTACTTC
CDR3 protein: CASGTWASETQYF

D gene: TRBD1
J gene: TRBJ1-6
V gene: TRBV3-1/TRBV3-2
clone size: .
CDR3 DNA: TGTGCCAGCTGTTGGGGACAGGGGAATTCACCCCTCCACTTT
CDR3 protein: CASCWGQGNSPLHF

D gene: .
J gene: TRBJ2-7
V gene: TRBV5-6
clone size: .
CDR3 DNA: TGTGCCAGCAGCTTCATGGGACGGCACTACGAGCAGTACTTC
CDR3 protein: CASSFMGRHYEQYF

D gene: .
J gene: TRBJ2-5
V gene: TRBV2
clone size: .
CDR3 DNA: TGTGCCAGCAAGCCCCGGGAGACCCAGTACTTC
CDR3 protein: CASKPRETQYF

D gene: TRBD1
J gene: TRBJ2-7
V gene: TRBV18
clone size: .
CDR3 DNA: TGTGCCAGCTCACTTTTCCGGGACAGGAGCTCCTACGAGCAGTACTTC
CDR3 protein: CASSLFRDRSSYEQYF

D gene: TRBD1
J gene: TRBJ2-1
V gene: TRBV19
clone size: .
CDR3 DNA: TGTGCCAGTAGTATGGGGACAGGGACCTACAATGAGCAGTTCTTC
CDR3 protein: CASSMGTGTYNEQFF